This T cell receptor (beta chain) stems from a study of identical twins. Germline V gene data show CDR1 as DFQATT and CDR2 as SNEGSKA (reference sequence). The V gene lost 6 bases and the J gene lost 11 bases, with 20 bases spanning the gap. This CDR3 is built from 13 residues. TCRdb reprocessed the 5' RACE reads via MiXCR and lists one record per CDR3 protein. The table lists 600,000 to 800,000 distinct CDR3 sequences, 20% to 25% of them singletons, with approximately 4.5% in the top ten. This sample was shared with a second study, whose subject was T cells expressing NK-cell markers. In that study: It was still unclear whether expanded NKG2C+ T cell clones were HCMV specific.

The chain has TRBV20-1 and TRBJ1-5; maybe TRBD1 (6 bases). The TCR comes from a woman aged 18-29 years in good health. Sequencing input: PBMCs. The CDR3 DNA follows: TGCAGTGCCAAACAGGGATCTACCCGCACCCAGCATTTT. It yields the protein CSAKQGSTRTQHF.